These 3 T cell receptor beta chains came from one sample sequenced in a study of T cells after posttransplantation cyclophosphamide. Assay used: immunoSEQ multiplex PCR; TCRdb lists only in-frame clones, some missing. In the table there are 35,000 to 45,000 clones, around four fifths of which are singletons. Treatment was busulfan-fludarabine conditioning, a marrow graft, and cyclophosphamide on days +3 and +4. The sample in question was CD4+ T cells sorted from blood, obtained approximately 2,000 days after a stem cell transplant with posttransplant cyclophosphamide. Every receptor here comes from a female patient in her forties who received an allogeneic stem cell transplant from a related donor, was CMV-positive, and had no GVHD. Some of the T cells might come from the graft donor.

This chain uses TRBV9 with TRBJ2-1, with 8 bases aligning to TRBD2. The ends lost 3 bases at V and 7 bases at J; junction bases unmatched: 15. Per germline, CDR1 SGDLS and CDR2 YYNGEE. This CDR3 region has 17 residues. CDR3 sequence: CASSGQGRGGLLNEQFF. The CDR3 DNA reads as TGTGCCAGCAGCGGCCAAGGACGGGGGGGCCTTTTGAATGAGCAGTTCTTC. Complete variable domain (other parts from reference TRBV9 and TRBJ2-1): DSGVTQTPKHLITATGQRVTLRCSPRSGDLSVYWYQQSLDQGLQFLIQYYNGEERAKGNILERFSAQQFPDLHSELNLSSLELGDSALYFCASSGQGRGGLLNEQFFGPGTRLTVL.

This clone was observed a handful of times. The V call is TRBV10-2, the J call TRBJ1-6; 7 bases map to TRBD1. CDR3 length equals 15 residues. The trim removed 6 bases at V and 0 bases at J, leaving 2 bases unmatched. The germline V gene has CDR1 WSHSY and CDR2 SAAADI. CDR3 in amino acids: CASRTGSSYNSPLHF. In nucleotides, the CDR3 is TGCGCCAGCAGGACAGGGAGCTCCTATAATTCACCCCTCCACTTT.

This clone appeared a few times. V and J are TRBV5-4 and TRBJ2-1; D is undetermined. Germline-derived CDR1 and CDR2 are SGHNT and YYREEE (reference sequence). The CDR3 runs 12 residues. V shed 1 base and J shed 6 bases, with 5 bases lying between them. DNA for the CDR3: TGTGCCAGCAGCTTGATAGCCAATGAGCAGTTCTTC. Encoded protein: CASSLIANEQFF. Full variable domain (missing parts from reference TRBV5-4 and TRBJ2-1): ETGVTQSPTHLIKTRGQQVTLRCSSQSGHNTVSWYQQALGQGPQFIFQYYREEENGRGNFPPRFSGLQFPNYSSELNVNALELDDSALYLCASSLIANEQFFGPGTRLTVL.